The 22 T cell receptor beta chains in this list originate from one sample, sequenced in a study of blood T cell repertoires in COVID-19. Some clones are missing from TCRdb's copy, which holds only in-frame ones; the method was immunoSEQ multiplex PCR. The table includes approximately 310,000 clones, around 86% detected once. Sequenced input: peripheral blood. Receptor source: a man aged 50-60 years with active or convalescent COVID-19.

The chain employs TRBV5-8 and TRBJ1-2, with 7 bases matching TRBD1. The V gene end was trimmed by 2 bases and the J gene end by 4 bases; junction bases not matched to a gene: 8. The CDR3 sequence is 15 residues long. Germline CDR1 and CDR2: SGHTS and YDEGEE. The CDR3 coding sequence is TGTGCCAGCAGCTTAACCGGGACAGCGCCCTATGGCTACACCTTC. Amino acids: CASSLTGTAPYGYTF.

The chain links TRBV20-1 to TRBJ1-1; D not resolved. CDR1 is DFQATT, CDR2 SNEGSKA, per germline (reference sequence). Trimming took off 4 bases at V and 3 bases at J, with 6 bases between the two ends. The CDR3 consists of 11 residues. CDR3 bases: TGCAGTGCTACCAGGTACACTGAAGCTTTCTTT. Residues: CSATRYTEAFF.

This clone was seen a few times. V usage is TRBV7-3 and J usage is TRBJ2-5; D perhaps matches TRBD2 (6 bases). V gave up 1 base and J gave up 7 bases, with 19 bases separating them. The germline CDR1 and CDR2 sequences are SGHTA and FQGTGA. This CDR3 contains 16 residues. CDR3 region: CASSLNPGGTLGTQYF. DNA of the CDR3: TGTGCCAGCAGCTTAAATCCGGGCGGGACCCTTGGGACCCAGTACTTC.

The chain carries TRBV28 and TRBJ2-2, with D possibly TRBD2 on 5 matching bases. Trimming removed 3 bases at V and 2 bases at J, with 19 bases between. The length of the CDR3 is 18 residues. Germline lookup yields CDR1 MDHEN and CDR2 SYDVKM. CDR3 sequence (DNA): TGTGCCAGCAGTTTCCCTTCCCCCAGCGGAACCAACACCGGGGAGCTGTTTTTT. Translation gives CASSFPSPSGTNTGELFF.

CDR3 bases: TGTGCCAGCAGCCAAGTCCGGCCGGGGGCTGAAGCTTTCTTT. Its translation: CASSQVRPGAEAFF. The chain has TRBV3-1 (or the pseudogene TRBV3-2) and TRBJ1-1; maybe TRBD1 (5 bases). In germline, CDR1 is LGHDT, CDR2 YNNKEL (reference sequence). The CDR3 is 14 amino acids. V lost 1 base and J lost 6, with 12 bases in between.

This chain uses TRBV2 with TRBJ1-2; D possibly corresponds to TRBD1 (5 bases). CDR1 and CDR2 from the germline V gene are SNHLY and FYNNEI. This CDR3 has 13 amino acids. V lost 4 bases to trimming and J lost 4 bases, with 10 bases between them. The CDR3 region has the DNA TGTGCCAGCAGTGGGGGAAGGGGCTATGGCTACACCTTC. Protein: CASSGGRGYGYTF.

The chain recombines TRBV5-4 with TRBJ1-2; 9 bases match TRBD1. Germline V gene sequence: CDR1 SGHNT, CDR2 YYREEE (reference sequence). V shed 3 bases, J shed 0 bases, and the junction held 6 bases outside the gene matches. The CDR3 extends over 16 amino acids. CDR3 sequence (DNA): TGTGCCAGCAGCTCGGGACAGGGTTTCGCTAACTATGGCTACACCTTC. Residues: CASSSGQGFANYGYTF.

The V call is TRBV18, the J call TRBJ2-7; D is possibly TRBD1 (5 bases). Germline V CDR1 and CDR2: KGHSH, LQKENI. This CDR3 has 15 residues. The V and J ends lost 6 bases and 3 bases respectively, with 18 bases between them. The CDR3 DNA is TGTGCCAGCTCCCAGTATGACAGTTATTACTACGAGCAGTACTTC. Amino acids: CASSQYDSYYYEQYF.

The V gene is TRBV9, the J gene TRBJ1-2, with 8 bases that match TRBD1. The CDR3 runs 12 residues. Germline CDR1 SGDLS, CDR2 YYNGEE. V dropped 6 bases and J dropped 8; count of bases not matched to a gene: 6. The CDR3 nucleotides read TGTGCCAGCACCAGTCCAGGGGGCGGCTACACCTTC. Its translation: CASTSPGGGYTF.

This clone has just one count. V and J are TRBV2 and TRBJ1-4; D might be TRBD1 (5 bases). V was trimmed by 3 bases and J by 8 bases, leaving 13 bases between them. This CDR3 has 14 residues. Germline V gene sequence: CDR1 SNHLY, CDR2 FYNNEI. The CDR3 is CASSDQGLGEKLFF. The CDR3 DNA reads as TGTGCCAGCAGTGATCAGGGTTTAGGGGAAAAACTGTTTTTT.

This clone was seen only once. This chain links TRBV20-1 with TRBJ1-1; D is possibly TRBD1 (5 bases). The CDR3 totals 15 residues. V shed 3 bases and J shed 6 bases, with 20 bases lying between them. Per germline, CDR1 DFQATT and CDR2 SNEGSKA (reference sequence). CDR3 in amino acids: CSASEPARGNSEAFF. DNA for the CDR3: TGCAGTGCTAGTGAGCCAGCAAGGGGTAACTCTGAAGCTTTCTTT.

This chain connects TRBV28 to TRBJ2-1, with 7 nucleotides matching TRBD1. The CDR3 contains 17 residues. Trimming removed 3 bases from V and 2 bases from J; junction bases left unmatched: 10. Germline values: CDR1 MDHEN, CDR2 SYDVKM. The CDR3 sequence is CASSFSVQGFTYNEQFF. The DNA of the CDR3 is TGTGCCAGCAGTTTTTCCGTACAGGGGTTCACCTACAATGAGCAGTTCTTC.

The J gene is TRBJ1-5, the V gene TRBV28; a possible D gene is TRBD1 (5 bases). CDR3 length equals 17 residues. Germline-derived CDR1 and CDR2 are MDHEN and SYDVKM. Deletions cut 3 bases from V and 3 bases from J, with 18 bases between. The CDR3 sequence is CASSLARVGLSNQPQHF. The CDR3 region has the DNA TGTGCCAGCAGTTTGGCCAGGGTTGGGCTGTCCAATCAGCCCCAGCATTTT. Together with reference TRBV28 and TRBJ1-5, the CDR3 gives the full variable domain: DVKVTQSSRYLVKRTGEKVFLECVQDMDHENMFWYRQDPGLGLRLIYFSYDVKMKEKGDIPEGYSVSREKKERFSLILESASTNQTSMYLCASSLARVGLSNQPQHFGDGTRLSIL.

This rearrangement joins TRBV11-3 to TRBJ2-3; a possible D gene is TRBD1 (6 bases). CDR3 length equals 14 residues. The germline gives CDR1 SGHNT, CDR2 YENEEA. V was pared by 5 bases and J by 1 base, with 10 bases between. This chain's CDR3 is CASSIRGGTDTQYF. DNA of the CDR3: TGTGCCAGCAGCATCAGGGGTGGCACAGATACGCAGTATTTT. Drawing the rest from reference TRBV11-3 and TRBJ2-3, the complete variable domain is EAGVVQSPRYKIIEKKQPVAFWCNPISGHNTLYWYLQNLGQGPELLIRYENEEAVDDSQLPKDRFSAERLKGVDSTLKIQPAELGDSAVYLCASSIRGGTDTQYFGPGTRLTVL.

V and J are TRBV6-5 and TRBJ2-7; TRBD2 matches 7 bases. Trimming removed 5 bases from V and 3 bases from J; junction bases left unmatched: 7. The CDR3 is made up of 14 amino acids. Germline V gene lookup returns CDR1 MNHEY and CDR2 SVGAGI. The CDR3 sequence is CASSIGTTLYEQYF. In nucleotides, the CDR3 is TGTGCCAGCAGTATAGGGACTACCCTCTACGAGCAGTACTTC.

This clone appeared once. This rearrangement joins TRBV4-1 to TRBJ2-3; D is uncertain. The CDR3 is 16 residues long. CDR1 is MGHRA, CDR2 YSYEKL, per germline. V was pared by 1 base and J by 0 bases, with 11 bases between. The CDR3 coding sequence is TGCGCCAGCAGCCAAGTGGCAGTACCTAGCACAGATACGCAGTATTTT. Its translation: CASSQVAVPSTDTQYF.

The table lists this clone with a few counts. The chain combines TRBV9 with TRBJ2-7, with a tentative D call TRBD1 (5 bases). Between the trimmed V and J ends, which lost 3 bases and 4 bases, there was a span of 14 bases. The CDR3 runs 14 residues. From germline, CDR1 is SGDLS and CDR2 YYNGEE. The CDR3 region is CASSAQVAGYEQYF. Written as DNA, the CDR3 is TGTGCCAGCAGCGCACAGGTGGCAGGGTACGAGCAGTACTTC.

The chain couples TRBV5-1 to TRBJ2-2, with 7 bases that match TRBD2. Germline V gene sequence: CDR1 SGHRS, CDR2 YFSETQ. Trimming removed 0 bases from V and 3 bases from J; junction bases left unmatched: 5. The CDR3 is 16 residues long. The CDR3 DNA is TGCGCCAGCAGCTTGGTTGCTAGCGGCGACACCGGGGAGCTGTTTTTT. Its translation: CASSLVASGDTGELFF. Supplemented by reference TRBV5-1 and TRBJ2-2, the full variable domain reads KAGVTQTPRYLIKTRGQQVTLSCSPISGHRSVSWYQQTPGQGLQFLFEYFSETQRNKGNFPGRFSGRQFSNSRSEMNVSTLELGDSALYLCASSLVASGDTGELFFGEGSRLTVL.

This chain links TRBV10-3 with TRBJ1-3; D gene unclear. The germline V gene has CDR1 ENHRY and CDR2 SYGVKD. V was cut by 3 bases and J by 0 bases, with 15 bases left in between. The CDR3 runs 17 residues. CDR3 sequence: CAISDISRAGSGNTIYF. The CDR3, as DNA: TGTGCCATCAGTGACATCTCCCGAGCAGGCTCTGGAAACACCATATATTTT.

This clone has just one count. The chain employs TRBV7-3 and TRBJ2-1; 7 bases are a match to TRBD2. V trimming: 5 bases; J trimming: 4 bases; junction bases outside the gene matches: 11. CDR3 size: 16 residues. Per germline, CDR1 SGHTA and CDR2 FQGTGA. CDR3 in amino acids: CASSRRGSLTYNEQFF. Here the CDR3 DNA reads TGTGCCAGCAGCCGGCGCGGGAGTCTCACTTACAATGAGCAGTTCTTC. Complete variable domain (other parts from reference TRBV7-3 and TRBJ2-1): GAGVSQTPSNKVTEKGKYVELRCDPISGHTALYWYRQSLGQGPEFLIYFQGTGAADDSGLPNDRFFAVRPEGSVSTLKIQRTERGDSAVYLCASSRRGSLTYNEQFFGPGTRLTVL.

V gene TRBV5-1 combines with J gene TRBJ2-3; tentative D call: TRBD1 (6 bases). Trimming took off 6 bases at V and 0 bases at J, with 11 bases between the two ends. The CDR3 is 14 amino acids. Germline CDR1 is SGHRS and CDR2 is YFSETQ. CDR3 residues: CASKRTASTDTQYF. In DNA form, the CDR3 reads TGCGCCAGCAAACGGACAGCTAGCACAGATACGCAGTATTTT.

This clone was counted once. The chain combines TRBV6-5 with TRBJ1-5, with a weak D call TRBD1 (6 bases). V gave up 4 bases and J gave up 5 bases, with 18 bases separating them. Looked up from germline, CDR1 is MNHEY and CDR2 is SVGAGI. The CDR3 length is 16 residues. The CDR3 nucleotides are TGTGCCAGCAGTTGCCTCAGGGGAGGGGGGGATCAGCCCCAGCATTTT. Protein: CASSCLRGGGDQPQHF.